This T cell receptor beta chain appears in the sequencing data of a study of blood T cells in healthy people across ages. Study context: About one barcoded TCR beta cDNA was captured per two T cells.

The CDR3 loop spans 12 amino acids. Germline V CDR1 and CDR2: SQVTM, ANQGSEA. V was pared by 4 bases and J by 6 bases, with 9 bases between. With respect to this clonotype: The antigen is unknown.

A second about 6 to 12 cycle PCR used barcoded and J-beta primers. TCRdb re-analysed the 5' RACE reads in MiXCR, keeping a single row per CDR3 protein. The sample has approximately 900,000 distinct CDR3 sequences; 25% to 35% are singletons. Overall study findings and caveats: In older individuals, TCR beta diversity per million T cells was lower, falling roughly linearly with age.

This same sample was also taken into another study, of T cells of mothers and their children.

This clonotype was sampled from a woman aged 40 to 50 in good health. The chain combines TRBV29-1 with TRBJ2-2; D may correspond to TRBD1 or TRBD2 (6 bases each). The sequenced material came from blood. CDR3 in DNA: TGCAGCGTTGCTAGGGGGGCCGGGGAGCTGTTTTTT. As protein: CSVARGAGELFF.